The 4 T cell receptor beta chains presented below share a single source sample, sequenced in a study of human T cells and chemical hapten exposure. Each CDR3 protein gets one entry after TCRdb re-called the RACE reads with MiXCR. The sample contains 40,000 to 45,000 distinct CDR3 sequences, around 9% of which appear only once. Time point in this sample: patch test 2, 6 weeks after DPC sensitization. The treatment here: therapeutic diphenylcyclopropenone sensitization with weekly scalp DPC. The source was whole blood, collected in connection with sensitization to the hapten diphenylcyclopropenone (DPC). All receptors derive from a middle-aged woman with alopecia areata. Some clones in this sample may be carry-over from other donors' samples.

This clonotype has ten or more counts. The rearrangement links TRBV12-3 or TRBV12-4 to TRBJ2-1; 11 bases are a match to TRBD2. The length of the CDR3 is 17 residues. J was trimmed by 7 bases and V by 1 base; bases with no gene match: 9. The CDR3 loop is CASSLGSGGARRNEQFF. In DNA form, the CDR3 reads TGTGCCAGCAGTTTAGGTAGCGGGGGGGCTCGGAGGAATGAGCAGTTCTTC.

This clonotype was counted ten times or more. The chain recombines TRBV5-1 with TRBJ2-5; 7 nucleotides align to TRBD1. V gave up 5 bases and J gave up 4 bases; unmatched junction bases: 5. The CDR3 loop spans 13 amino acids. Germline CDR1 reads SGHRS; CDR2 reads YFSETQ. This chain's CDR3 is CASRATGRETQYF. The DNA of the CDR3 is TGCGCCAGCAGGGCGACAGGGCGAGAGACCCAGTACTTC.

In nucleotides, the CDR3 is TGTGCCAGCACCCGGACGGTAGCTAACTATGGCTACACCTTC. Protein: CASTRTVANYGYTF. The chain recombines TRBV9 with TRBJ1-2; no definite D call. The CDR3 runs 14 residues. The germline V gene encodes CDR1 SGDLS and CDR2 YYNGEE. V shed 6 bases and J shed 0 bases, with 12 bases lying between them.

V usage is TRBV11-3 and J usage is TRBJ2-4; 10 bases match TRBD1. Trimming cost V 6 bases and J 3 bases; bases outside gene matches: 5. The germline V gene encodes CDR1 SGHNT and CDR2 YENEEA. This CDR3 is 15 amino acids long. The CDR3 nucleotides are TGTGCCAGCAGTCGACAGGGGGCGGACAAAAACATTCAGTACTTC. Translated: CASSRQGADKNIQYF.